Sequencing of this TCR beta chain was carried out in a study of T-cell reconstitution after alpha-beta-depleted transplantation in children. Researchers prepared the TCRbeta library using unique molecular identifiers, the study reports. TCRdb reanalysed the PCR reads using MiXCR and keeps one entry per CDR3 protein. This table holds approximately 520,000 distinct CDR3 sequences, roughly 33% found once. The receptor comes from a human donor who donated a stem cell graft to a child with aplastic anemia. The sample in question was PBMCs from the stem cell graft donor, obtained from the stem cell graft.

CDR3: CASSFRESQPQHF. As DNA, the CDR3 is TGTGCCAGCAGTTTCAGGGAATCCCAGCCCCAGCATTTT. The rearrangement joins TRBV27 to TRBJ1-5, with D possibly matching TRBD1 (5 bases). CDR3 size: 13 residues. From germline, CDR1 is MNHEY and CDR2 SMNVEV (reference sequence). Deletions cut 3 bases from V and 7 bases from J, with 10 bases between.